Listed here are 25 T cell receptor beta chains from one sample, sequenced in a study of blood T cell repertoires in COVID-19. The data were produced by immunoSEQ multiplex PCR, yet TCRdb's version contains in-frame clones alone and is incomplete. Of around 120,000 clones in the sample, around 87% were seen once. The sequencing sample was made of peripheral blood. The receptors originated from a human donor in a cohort sampled during active COVID-19.

Only one count was recorded for this clone. The V gene is TRBV6-5, the J gene TRBJ2-1, with D uncertain. V was clipped by 9 bases and J by 2 bases, with 11 bases between them. Germline CDR1 is MNHEY and CDR2 is SVGAGI. This CDR3 spans 13 amino acids. The CDR3 sequence: CARRSAAYNEQFF. The CDR3 DNA is TGTGCCAGGCGAAGCGCTGCCTACAATGAGCAGTTCTTC.

This clone appeared a single time. The chain joins TRBV6-5 to TRBJ1-6, with D tentatively TRBD1 (6 bases). Germline-derived CDR1 and CDR2 are MNHEY and SVGAGI. The CDR3 has 14 residues. V lost 5 bases and J 7 bases, leaving 12 bases between the germline ends. DNA for the CDR3: TGTGCCAGCAGTCGACAGGACCTAAATTCACCCCTCCACTTT. As protein: CASSRQDLNSPLHF.

V and J are TRBV6-1 and TRBJ1-2; TRBD1 agrees at 7 bases. Trimming cost V 0 bases and J 0 bases; bases outside gene matches: 4. Germline V gene sequence: CDR1 MNHNS, CDR2 SASEGT. This CDR3 is built from 16 residues. The CDR3 spells CASSEATGTANYGYTF. The CDR3 region has the DNA TGTGCCAGCAGTGAAGCGACGGGGACAGCTAACTATGGCTACACCTTC.

The J gene is TRBJ2-1, the V gene TRBV29-1, with TRBD1 matching over 7 bases. Germline assignment: CDR1 SQVTM and CDR2 ANQGSEA. V was pared by 7 bases and J by 0 bases, with 12 bases of the junction left unmatched. The CDR3 consists of 16 residues. CDR3 loop: CSAPGQDTSSYNEQFF. DNA of the CDR3: TGCAGCGCCCCCGGACAGGACACGAGCTCCTACAATGAGCAGTTCTTC.

J is TRBJ2-7 and V is TRBV5-1, with D possibly TRBD2 on 6 matching bases. The germline V and J ends were trimmed by 2 bases and 2 bases, with 11 bases remaining between them. Germline-derived CDR1 and CDR2 are SGHRS and YFSETQ. The length of the CDR3 is 14 residues. The CDR3 sequence is CASSFAGTAYEQYF. CDR3 DNA: TGCGCCAGCAGCTTCGCGGGGACCGCCTACGAGCAGTACTTC.

This clone was detected once. CDR3 protein: CASSPHPTSNDEQYF. Here the CDR3 DNA reads TGTGCCAGCTCACCCCACCCTACTAGCAACGACGAGCAGTACTTC. The chain is built from TRBV18 and TRBJ2-7, with D possibly being TRBD2 (6 bases). Germline assignment: CDR1 KGHSH and CDR2 LQKENI. The V end was cut by 3 bases, the J end by 5 bases, with 17 bases between. The CDR3 has 15 residues.

This sequence joins TRBV6-5 and TRBJ2-5, with TRBD2 matching over 12 bases. The CDR3 runs 14 residues. J lost 4 bases, V lost 8 bases, and 5 bases had no gene match. CDR1 and CDR2 from the germline V gene are MNHEY and SVGAGI. Here the CDR3 DNA reads TGTGCCAGCTCCCAGACTAGCGGGGGAGAGACCCAGTACTTC. Protein sequence: CASSQTSGGETQYF.

This chain connects TRBV24-1 to TRBJ1-2, with TRBD1 matching over 7 bases. Per germline, CDR1 KGHDR and CDR2 SFDVKD. This CDR3 contains 12 residues. After removal of 9 bases from V and 8 bases from J, the junction contained 8 bases not matched to a gene. The DNA for the CDR3 is TGTGCCACCCAGGGACAGACGGGGGGCTACACCTTC. It yields the protein CATQGQTGGYTF.

The chain carries TRBV13 and TRBJ1-2; possibly TRBD1 for D (6 bases). The CDR3 is 13 amino acids. Germline loops: CDR1 PRHDT, CDR2 FYEKMQ (reference sequence). V lost 0 bases to trimming and J lost 7 bases, with 9 bases between them. The CDR3 nucleotides read TGTGCCAGCAGCTTAGGCAGGGGACGTGGCTACACCTTC. This codes for CASSLGRGRGYTF.

The V call is TRBV7-3, the J call TRBJ2-1; 11 nucleotides match TRBD1. From germline, CDR1 is SGHTA and CDR2 FQGTGA. The CDR3 spans 17 residues. The trim removed 3 bases at V and 4 bases at J, leaving 8 bases unmatched. The CDR3 bases are TGTGCCAGCAGCTTTCTTGGGGGACAGGGGGTATACAATGAGCAGTTCTTC. Residues: CASSFLGGQGVYNEQFF.

This chain connects TRBV6-1 to TRBJ1-1; TRBD1 agrees at 7 bases. Trimming took 0 bases from V and 1 from J; bases not matched to a gene: 2. The germline gives CDR1 MNHNS, CDR2 SASEGT. The CDR3 loop spans 15 amino acids. This CDR3 reads CASSEAGTENTEAFF. Written as DNA, the CDR3 is TGTGCCAGCAGTGAAGCCGGGACAGAGAACACTGAAGCTTTCTTT.

The gene calls are TRBV29-1 and TRBJ2-7; 8 positions match TRBD1. The CDR3 sequence is 13 residues long. Germline V gives CDR1 SQVTM, CDR2 ANQGSEA. J was trimmed by 0 bases and V by 7 bases; bases with no gene match: 5. In DNA form, the CDR3 reads TGCAGCGGTACCGGGACAGGCTCCTACGAGCAGTACTTC. Encoded protein: CSGTGTGSYEQYF.

This chain connects TRBV28 to TRBJ2-7; the D gene is possibly TRBD1 (6 bases). The germline gives CDR1 MDHEN, CDR2 SYDVKM. This CDR3 is built from 14 residues. Trimming took 3 bases from V and 5 from J, leaving 14 bases between them. The CDR3 protein is CASSLDSLGNEQYF. The CDR3 nucleotides read TGTGCCAGCAGTTTGGACAGCCTCGGCAACGAGCAGTACTTC. Full variable domain (rest looked up from reference TRBV28 and TRBJ2-7): DVKVTQSSRYLVKRTGEKVFLECVQDMDHENMFWYRQDPGLGLRLIYFSYDVKMKEKGDIPEGYSVSREKKERFSLILESASTNQTSMYLCASSLDSLGNEQYFGPGTRLTVT.

The chain employs TRBV18 and TRBJ2-7, with a possible D match to TRBD1 (6 bases). Germline V lookup: CDR1 KGHSH, CDR2 LQKENI. The V and J ends lost 2 bases and 5 bases respectively, with 10 bases between them. This CDR3 has 13 residues. In DNA form, the CDR3 reads TGTGCCAGCTCACCAGCACAGGGCCACGAGCAGTACTTC. Its protein product is CASSPAQGHEQYF.

The gene calls are TRBV3-1 (or the pseudogene TRBV3-2) and TRBJ1-4, with TRBD1 as a possible D gene (5 bases). Germline CDR1 reads LGHDT; CDR2 reads YNNKEL (reference sequence). CDR3 length: 14 amino acids. The V end lost 4 bases, the J end lost 12 bases, and 18 bases lay between the germline ends. This chain's CDR3 is CASSLRTERGELFF. CDR3 DNA: TGTGCCAGCAGCCTCAGGACCGAACGGGGGGAACTGTTTTTT.

The chain links TRBV7-3 to TRBJ2-2, with D possibly being TRBD1 (5 bases). Trimming cost V 6 bases and J 4 bases, with 12 bases left between them. The CDR3 consists of 14 residues. Germline CDR1 SGHTA, CDR2 FQGTGA. CDR3 in amino acids: CASRFDSTTGELFF. The CDR3 region has the DNA TGTGCCAGCAGATTTGACAGCACCACCGGGGAGCTGTTTTTT. Full variable domain (rest looked up from reference TRBV7-3 and TRBJ2-2): GAGVSQTPSNKVTEKGKYVELRCDPISGHTALYWYRQSLGQGPEFLIYFQGTGAADDSGLPNDRFFAVRPEGSVSTLKIQRTERGDSAVYLCASRFDSTTGELFFGEGSRLTVL.

The V gene is TRBV23-1, the J gene TRBJ2-3, with D perhaps matching TRBD2 (6 bases). TRBV23-1 is assigned to the ORF class and has an uncertain function. The CDR3 extends over 17 amino acids. The V gene lost 1 base and the J gene lost 2 bases, with 16 bases spanning the gap. CDR3 sequence: CASSQFLRETFTDTQYF. The CDR3 region has the DNA TGCGCCAGCAGTCAATTTCTACGGGAGACGTTCACAGATACGCAGTATTTT.

The chain links TRBV7-6 to TRBJ1-1; 9 bases fit TRBD1. J lost 6 bases, V lost 4 bases, and 12 bases had no gene match. CDR1 and CDR2 (germline): SGHVS, FNYEAQ. The CDR3 has 16 residues. The CDR3, as DNA: TGTGCCAGCAGCTCTAGTGGGGACAGGGCGGTCGCTGAAGCTTTCTTT. Translated, it gives CASSSSGDRAVAEAFF.

This clone appeared a few times. The CDR3 coding sequence is TGTGCCAGCAGCGGGGACAGAGATCAGCCCCAGCATTTT. Residues: CASSGDRDQPQHF. V usage is TRBV5-4 and J usage is TRBJ1-5; 7 positions match TRBD1. The CDR3 covers 13 residues. The trim removed 4 bases at V and 5 bases at J, leaving 3 bases unmatched. Germline V gene data show CDR1 as SGHNT and CDR2 as YYREEE (reference sequence).

The chain joins TRBV28 to TRBJ1-1, with 8 positions matching TRBD1. The germline V gene encodes CDR1 MDHEN and CDR2 SYDVKM. The CDR3 is made up of 12 amino acids. V was pared by 5 bases and J by 11 bases, with 7 bases of the junction left unmatched. CDR3 amino acids: CASSPRDRSAFF. For the CDR3, the DNA is TGTGCCAGCAGTCCACGGGACAGGTCGGCTTTCTTT.

V and J are TRBV25-1 and TRBJ1-2, with TRBD1 matching over 9 bases. Per germline, CDR1 MGHDK and CDR2 SYGVNS. The junction had 9 bases not matched to a gene; V was cut back by 3 bases and J by 7 bases. This CDR3 region has 15 residues. CDR3 DNA sequence: TGTGCCAGCAGTGAGGCCGGGACAGGGATTAGTGGCTACACCTTC. Translation: CASSEAGTGISGYTF.

V is TRBV19 and J is TRBJ1-6; 7 nucleotides match TRBD1. V was pared by 7 bases and J by 7 bases, with 7 bases of the junction left unmatched. This CDR3 has 14 amino acids. Per germline, CDR1 LNHDA and CDR2 SQIVND (reference sequence). The DNA for the CDR3 is TGTGCCAGTACCCGACAGGGTGAGAATTCACCCCTCCACTTT. This encodes CASTRQGENSPLHF. The whole variable domain, remainder taken from reference TRBV19 and TRBJ1-6, is DGGITQSPKYLFRKEGQNVTLSCEQNLNHDAMYWYRQDPGQGLRLIYYSQIVNDFQKGDIAEGYSVSREKKESFPLTVTSAQKNPTAFYLCASTRQGENSPLHFGNGTRLTVT.

The chain uses TRBV19 and TRBJ2-1; 7 nucleotides align to TRBD1. The CDR3 covers 16 residues. With V trimmed by 6 bases and J by 0 bases, 8 bases remained unmatched. The germline CDR1 and CDR2 sequences are LNHDA and SQIVND (reference sequence). The CDR3 DNA sequence: TGTGCCAGTAGCGGTACCGGGACAGTCTCCTACAATGAGCAGTTCTTC. Translating it yields CASSGTGTVSYNEQFF.

The chain links TRBV7-3 to TRBJ2-2; a possible D gene is TRBD2 (5 bases). This CDR3 has 16 residues. V lost 4 bases and J lost 4, with 16 bases in between. Germline CDR1 reads SGHTA; CDR2 reads FQGTGA. The CDR3 nucleotides are TGTGCCAGCAGCTCTGGAGCGGCCGCGGGCACCGGGGAGCTGTTTTTT. It encodes CASSSGAAAGTGELFF.

The J gene is TRBJ2-5, the V gene TRBV2; 12 bases align to TRBD2. Unmatched junction bases numbered 9, after V lost 3 bases and J lost 4 bases. There are 17 residues in the CDR3. CDR1 is SNHLY, CDR2 FYNNEI, per germline. CDR3: CASSDQLAGGAGETQYF. Here the CDR3 DNA reads TGTGCCAGCAGTGATCAACTAGCGGGGGGTGCAGGAGAGACCCAGTACTTC.